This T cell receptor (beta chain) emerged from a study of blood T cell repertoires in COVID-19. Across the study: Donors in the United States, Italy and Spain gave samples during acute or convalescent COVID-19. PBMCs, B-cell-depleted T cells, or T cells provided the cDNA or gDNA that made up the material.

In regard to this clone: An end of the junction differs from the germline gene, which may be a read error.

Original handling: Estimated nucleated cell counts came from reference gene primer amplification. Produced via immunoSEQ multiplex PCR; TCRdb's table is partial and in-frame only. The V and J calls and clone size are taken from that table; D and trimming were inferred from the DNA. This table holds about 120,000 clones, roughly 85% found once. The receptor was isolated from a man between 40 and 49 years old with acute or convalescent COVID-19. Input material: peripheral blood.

As DNA, the CDR3 is TGTGCCAGCAGTTTGGGACTAGCGGAAATCAACGAGCAGTACTTC. It translates to CASSLGLAEINEQYF. The chain couples TRBV5-6 to TRBJ2-7; 11 bases line up with TRBD2. The CDR3 contains 15 residues. CDR1 is SGHDT and CDR2 is YYEEEE in the germline V gene.